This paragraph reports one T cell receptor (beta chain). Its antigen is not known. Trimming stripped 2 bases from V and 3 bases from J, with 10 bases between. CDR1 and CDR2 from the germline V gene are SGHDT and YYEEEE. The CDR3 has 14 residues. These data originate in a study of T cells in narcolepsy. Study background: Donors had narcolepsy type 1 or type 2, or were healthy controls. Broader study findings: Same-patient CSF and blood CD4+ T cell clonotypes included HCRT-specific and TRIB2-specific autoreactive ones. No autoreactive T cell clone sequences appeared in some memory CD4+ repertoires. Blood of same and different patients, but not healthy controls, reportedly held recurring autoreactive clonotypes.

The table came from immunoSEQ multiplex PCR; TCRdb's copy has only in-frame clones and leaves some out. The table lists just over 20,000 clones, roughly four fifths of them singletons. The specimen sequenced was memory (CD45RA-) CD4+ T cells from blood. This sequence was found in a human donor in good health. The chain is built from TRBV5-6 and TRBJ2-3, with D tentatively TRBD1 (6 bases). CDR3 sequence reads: CASSLQGATDTQYF. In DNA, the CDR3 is TGTGCCAGCAGCTTACAGGGCGCGACAGATACGCAGTATTTT.